This T cell receptor beta chain was sequenced during a study of T cell repertoires in cytomegalovirus infection. TCRdb reanalysed the reads using MiXCR and keeps one entry per CDR3 protein. Here the sample spans under 850,000 distinct CDR3 sequences, roughly 35% being singletons. Per the germline V gene, CDR1 is SGHTA and CDR2 is FQGNSA. The ends were cut back, 5 bases at V and 7 bases at J, with 15 bases in the middle. This CDR3 has 14 residues. The specimen sequenced was PBMCs. The chain carries TRBV7-2 and TRBJ1-5; possibly TRBD1 for D (6 bases). The receptor was derived from a human donor in good health (CMV status not recorded). Some clones in this sample may be carry-over from other donors' samples. Here the CDR3 reads CASSPHPGAQPQHF. DNA of the CDR3: TGTGCCAGCAGCCCTCATCCGGGGGCCCAGCCCCAGCATTTT.